These 9 T cell receptor beta chains came from one sample sequenced in a study of CD8 T cells in Susac syndrome. With random hexamers, roughly 0.45 to 1 ug RNA was reverse transcribed. TCRdb re-called the immunoSEQ multiplex PCR reads with MiXCR, one entry per CDR3 protein. The sample yields 200,000 to 250,000 distinct CDR3 sequences, 85% to 95% seen once. Sequenced sample: CD4+ T cells from PBMCs. The receptor source for this set is a human donor with Susac syndrome.

J is TRBJ1-2 and V is TRBV29-1; D remains unclear. V lost 3 bases and J 9 bases, leaving 11 bases between the germline ends. Germline loops: CDR1 SQVTM, CDR2 ANQGSEA. The CDR3 has 11 residues. The CDR3 region is CSVEGGRSYTF. Written as DNA, the CDR3 is TGCAGCGTTGAGGGCGGCAGGAGCTACACCTTC.

The V and J genes are TRBV6-2 or TRBV6-3 and TRBJ2-6; D tentatively reads TRBD1 or TRBD2 (5 bases each). This CDR3 is 15 amino acids long. V gave up 6 bases and J gave up 2 bases, with 11 bases separating them. Germline loops: CDR1 MNHEY, CDR2 SVGEGT. In DNA, the CDR3 is TGTGCCAGCAGCCCCCCGGGGCCTGGGGCCAACGTCCTGACTTTC. This translates into CASSPPGPGANVLTF.

This clonotype appeared a single time. The CDR3 nucleotides read TGCAGTGCTAGAGATGGGCAGGGCGTACTTCAGCCCCAGCATTTT. This gives the protein CSARDGQGVLQPQHF. J is TRBJ1-5 and V is TRBV20-1; maybe TRBD1 (5 bases). The V and J ends lost 0 bases and 6 bases respectively, with 15 bases between them. This CDR3 region has 15 residues. Germline CDR1 and CDR2: DFQATT and SNEGSKA (reference sequence).

The chain uses TRBV6-2 or TRBV6-3 and TRBJ1-2; no definite D call. The V end was cut by 8 bases, the J end by 8 bases, with 9 bases between. The germline CDR1 and CDR2 sequences are MNHEY and SVGEGT. The CDR3 has 10 amino acids. The CDR3 nucleotides are TGTGCCAGCTTCGATGGAGGCTACACCTTC. Residues: CASFDGGYTF.

V and J are TRBV6-1 and TRBJ1-5, with D hard to call. Germline assignment: CDR1 MNHNS and CDR2 SASEGT. Trimming pared 6 bases from V and 0 bases from J, leaving 15 bases between. The CDR3 loop spans 16 amino acids. The DNA of the CDR3 is TGTGCCAGCAGCAAGGAGTGGAGATATAGCAATCAGCCCCAGCATTTT. Translating it yields CASSKEWRYSNQPQHF.

V usage is TRBV4-2 and J usage is TRBJ1-1; 7 nucleotides align to TRBD1. This CDR3 has 15 residues. V lost 1 base and J lost 1; bases outside the gene matches: 3. From germline, CDR1 is LGHNA and CDR2 YNFKEQ. CDR3 protein: CASSQGQGENTEAFF. DNA for the CDR3: TGTGCCAGCAGCCAAGGACAGGGTGAGAACACTGAAGCTTTCTTT.

This chain connects TRBV30 to TRBJ2-7; D uncertain. There are 12 residues in the CDR3. Germline lookup yields CDR1 GTSNPN and CDR2 SVGIG (reference sequence). Deletions cut 0 bases from V and 4 bases from J, with 7 bases between. CDR3 sequence (DNA): TGTGCCTGGAGTGTAAATTCGTACGAGCAGTACTTC. It codes for CAWSVNSYEQYF.

The J gene is TRBJ1-1, the V gene TRBV7-3; D not resolved. V lost 5 bases, J lost 0 bases, and 16 bases lay in between. The CDR3 spans 16 residues. Per germline, CDR1 SGHTA and CDR2 FQGTGA. The CDR3, as DNA: TGTGCCAGCAGCCCCCGGGGAATCTCGATGAACACTGAAGCTTTCTTT. Protein sequence: CASSPRGISMNTEAFF. Full variable domain (remainder filled in from reference TRBV7-3 and TRBJ1-1): GAGVSQTPSNKVTEKGKYVELRCDPISGHTALYWYRQSLGQGPEFLIYFQGTGAADDSGLPNDRFFAVRPEGSVSTLKIQRTERGDSAVYLCASSPRGISMNTEAFFGQGTRLTVV.

The chain carries TRBV9 and TRBJ2-3; the D gene is possibly TRBD1 (6 bases). The CDR3 has 16 amino acids. Germline V gene lookup returns CDR1 SGDLS and CDR2 YYNGEE. V was clipped by 2 bases and J by 3 bases, with 16 bases between them. This CDR3 is CASSVTTGWKTDTQYF. The CDR3 DNA is TGTGCCAGCAGCGTCACAACAGGGTGGAAGACAGATACGCAGTATTTT. Drawing the rest from reference TRBV9 and TRBJ2-3, the complete variable domain is DSGVTQTPKHLITATGQRVTLRCSPRSGDLSVYWYQQSLDQGLQFLIQYYNGEERAKGNILERFSAQQFPDLHSELNLSSLELGDSALYFCASSVTTGWKTDTQYFGPGTRLTVL.